Below, 23 T cell receptor beta chains from the same sample are listed, as sequenced in a study of blood T cell repertoires in COVID-19 (dated by TCRdb to 2018 to 2020). Library prep was done by the immunoSEQ multiplex PCR assay. This immuneACCESS table, as held by TCRdb, lists in-frame sequences with V and J called but not all clones. Of the missing ones, under half trace to an unresolved V gene in checked studies; the others have no known cause. The sample data list 48,000 or so clones, and around 85% of these were observed just once. The ten largest clones add up to 5% to 7% of the sample. Sequencing was performed on peripheral blood. These TCRs come from a woman aged 55-69 years with acute or convalescent COVID-19.

This chain joins TRBV19 and TRBJ2-3, with 8 bases identical to TRBD1. CDR3 length: 14 residues. The J segment lost 2 bases and the V segment lost 6 bases, leaving 4 bases of the junction unmatched. Germline assignment: CDR1 LNHDA and CDR2 SQIVND (reference sequence). In nucleotides, the CDR3 is TGTGCCAGTAGGAGACAGGGGTTCACAGATACGCAGTATTTT. Amino acids: CASRRQGFTDTQYF.

This clone was recorded once. The gene calls are TRBV30 and TRBJ2-2; D is unclear. The CDR3 spans 14 residues. The V and J ends lost 2 bases and 7 bases respectively, with 14 bases between them. Germline V gene sequence: CDR1 GTSNPN, CDR2 SVGIG (reference sequence). CDR3 sequence reads: CAWSRSVGSGELFF. CDR3 nucleotides: TGTGCCTGGAGTCGAAGTGTCGGTAGCGGGGAGCTGTTTTTT. The entire variable domain, with the rest obtained from reference TRBV30 and TRBJ2-2, is as follows: SQTIHQWPATLVQPVGSPLSLECTVEGTSNPNLYWYRQAAGRGLQLLFYSVGIGQISSEVPQNLSASRPQDRQFILSSKKLLLSDSGFYLCAWSRSVGSGELFFGEGSRLTVL.

V usage is TRBV29-1 and J usage is TRBJ2-7; 13 bases line up with TRBD2. V trimming: 3 bases; J trimming: 4 bases; junction bases outside the gene matches: 15. The CDR3 contains 18 residues. Per germline, CDR1 SQVTM and CDR2 ANQGSEA. The CDR3 DNA reads TGCAGCGTTGAGGTGACAGGGGAAGTACTAGCGGGAGGGTACGAGCAGTACTTC. It encodes CSVEVTGEVLAGGYEQYF.

The chain has TRBV19 and TRBJ1-1; no definite D call. The germline V gene has CDR1 LNHDA and CDR2 SQIVND (reference sequence). The length of the CDR3 is 14 residues. V was pared by 4 bases and J by 1 base, with 10 bases between. The CDR3 reads CASSKPGRNTEAFF. CDR3 nucleotide sequence: TGTGCCAGTAGTAAGCCGGGAAGGAACACTGAAGCTTTCTTT.

This clone has only a few counts. J is TRBJ1-2 and V is TRBV27, with 7 bases fitting TRBD1. With V trimmed by 5 bases and J by 5 bases, 8 bases remained unmatched. This CDR3 region has 14 residues. The V gene's germline CDR1 is MNHEY and CDR2 SMNVEV (reference sequence). CDR3 region: CASSRTGEVYGYTF. The DNA of the CDR3 is TGTGCCAGCAGTCGTACAGGGGAGGTTTATGGCTACACCTTC.

V is TRBV6-1 and J is TRBJ2-5, with D tentatively TRBD2 (7 bases). The length of the CDR3 is 16 residues. Trimming removed 0 bases from V and 4 bases from J, with 15 bases in between. From germline, CDR1 is MNHNS and CDR2 SASEGT. CDR3 region: CASSEAQGRGIETQYF. The DNA for the CDR3 is TGTGCCAGCAGTGAAGCTCAGGGGAGGGGGATAGAGACCCAGTACTTC.

DNA for the CDR3: TGTGCCAGCTCACCAGGGACTAGCGGGACACATGAGCAGTTCTTC. Its protein product is CASSPGTSGTHEQFF. This chain links TRBV18 with TRBJ2-1, with 13 bases aligning to TRBD2. From germline, CDR1 is KGHSH and CDR2 LQKENI. The V gene end was trimmed by 2 bases and the J gene end by 8 bases; junction bases not matched to a gene: 3. The CDR3 totals 15 residues. The full variable domain, rest sourced from reference TRBV18 and TRBJ2-1, is NAGVMQNPRHLVRRRGQEARLRCSPMKGHSHVYWYRQLPEEGLKFMVYLQKENIIDESGMPKERFSAEFPKEGPSILRIQQVVRGDSAAYFCASSPGTSGTHEQFFGPGTRLTVL.

There are a few counts of this clone. The rearrangement uses TRBV27 and TRBJ2-2, with D possibly being TRBD1 (5 bases). The CDR3 runs to 14 residues. The germline gives CDR1 MNHEY, CDR2 SMNVEV (reference sequence). V lost 10 bases to trimming and J lost 2 bases, with 14 bases between them. The CDR3 region is CATKWGLNTGELFF. The CDR3 DNA reads as TGTGCCACGAAGTGGGGCCTTAACACCGGGGAGCTGTTTTTT.

The genes are TRBV10-3 and TRBJ1-2; 10 bases line up with TRBD1. J was trimmed by 8 bases and V by 9 bases; bases with no gene match: 15. The CDR3 has 15 residues. CDR1 and CDR2 from the germline V gene are ENHRY and SYGVKD. The CDR3 sequence is CAIQPRDRGSRGYTF. Here the CDR3 DNA reads TGTGCCATTCAACCGCGGGACAGGGGATCTCGAGGCTACACCTTC.

Notes on this clone: The limits of the CDR3 on the DNA are not certain, so only TCRdb's listed CDR3 is given. The V call is TRBV5-5, the J call TRBJ2-1; the table calls TRBD2, which could not be checked here. The germline V gene has CDR1 SGHKS and CDR2 YYEKEE (reference sequence). The CDR3 adds up to 15 amino acids, both ends counted. The CDR3 sequence is CASRLHLRESDEQFF.

V gene TRBV19 combines with J gene TRBJ1-3, with D unclear. Deletions cut 6 bases from V and 0 bases from J, with 12 bases between. CDR1 and CDR2 from the germline V gene are LNHDA and SQIVND (reference sequence). The CDR3 totals 15 residues. The CDR3 bases are TGTGCCAGTAGCCACCGAGGGATCTCTGGAAACACCATATATTTT. It codes for CASSHRGISGNTIYF.

This clone appeared a few times. The CDR3 is CASSRTGDYSPLHF. The CDR3 DNA reads TGTGCCAGTAGTAGAACAGGGGATTATTCACCCCTCCACTTT. This chain links TRBV19 with TRBJ1-6; 7 bases fit TRBD1. The V and J ends lost 4 bases and 8 bases, in that order; junction bases with no gene match: 5. Germline CDR1 LNHDA, CDR2 SQIVND (reference sequence). This CDR3 spans 14 amino acids.

The gene calls are TRBV6-2 or TRBV6-3 and TRBJ2-3, with 9 bases aligning to TRBD2. J gave up 6 bases and V 5 bases, and 9 bases lay outside the gene matches. From germline, CDR1 is MNHEY and CDR2 SVGEGT. CDR3 size: 15 residues. The DNA of the CDR3 is TGTGCCAGCAGTCGAGCGGGAGGACGGGATGATACGCAGTATTTT. It is translated as CASSRAGGRDDTQYF.

The CDR3: CASTPYRVSGRTLMNTEAFF. The CDR3 nucleotides are TGTGCCAGCACCCCATACAGGGTATCTGGAAGAACCCTCATGAACACTGAAGCTTTCTTT. The chain links TRBV21-1 to TRBJ1-1; the table names TRBD1, a call not compared with the DNA. TRBV21-1 is termed a pseudogene. The CDR3 sequence is 20 residues long.

The V call is TRBV5-1, the J call TRBJ2-1; no clear D. Per the germline V gene, CDR1 is SGHRS and CDR2 is YFSETQ. The CDR3 has 14 residues. Trimming stripped 2 bases from V and 5 bases from J, with 11 bases between. CDR3 nucleotide sequence: TGCGCCAGCAGCTTCTACGCTACTAACAATGAGCAGTTCTTC. It yields the protein CASSFYATNNEQFF. The full variable domain, completed using reference TRBV5-1 and TRBJ2-1, is KAGVTQTPRYLIKTRGQQVTLSCSPISGHRSVSWYQQTPGQGLQFLFEYFSETQRNKGNFPGRFSGRQFSNSRSEMNVSTLELGDSALYLCASSFYATNNEQFFGPGTRLTVL.

The chain joins TRBV9 to TRBJ2-3; D possibly corresponds to TRBD2 (6 bases). This CDR3 contains 12 residues. Germline V lookup: CDR1 SGDLS, CDR2 YYNGEE. The germline V and J ends were trimmed by 8 bases and 5 bases, with 12 bases remaining between them. CDR3 in amino acids: CARGGEIDTQYF. In DNA, the CDR3 is TGTGCCAGGGGGGGAGAAATAGATACGCAGTATTTT.

The genes are TRBV19 and TRBJ2-7, with TRBD2 matching over 11 bases. The CDR3 has 15 amino acids. Germline V gene data show CDR1 as LNHDA and CDR2 as SQIVND (reference sequence). J lost 1 base, V lost 4 bases, and 3 bases had no gene match. CDR3 in DNA: TGTGCCAGTAGTACCGGGACTAGCGGTTCCTACGAGCAGTACTTC. This codes for CASSTGTSGSYEQYF.

The chain links TRBV7-8 to TRBJ1-6, with 9 bases fitting TRBD1. With V trimmed by 1 base and J by 10 bases, 11 bases remained unmatched. Germline CDR1 is SGHVS and CDR2 is FQNEAQ. This CDR3 contains 17 residues. The CDR3 is CASSLGGTGNPVSPLHF. CDR3 nucleotide sequence: TGTGCCAGCAGCTTAGGGGGGACAGGGAATCCGGTCTCACCCCTCCACTTT.

This clone was seen only a few times. The chain combines TRBV18 with TRBJ2-1; TRBD2 agrees at 7 bases. In germline, CDR1 is KGHSH, CDR2 LQKENI. V lost 3 bases, J lost 6 bases, and 5 bases stayed unmatched. The CDR3 consists of 14 residues. The CDR3 spells CASSPPWGGNEQFF. CDR3 nucleotides: TGTGCCAGCTCACCCCCTTGGGGGGGCAATGAGCAGTTCTTC. Complete variable domain (other parts from reference TRBV18 and TRBJ2-1): NAGVMQNPRHLVRRRGQEARLRCSPMKGHSHVYWYRQLPEEGLKFMVYLQKENIIDESGMPKERFSAEFPKEGPSILRIQQVVRGDSAAYFCASSPPWGGNEQFFGPGTRLTVL.

The J gene is TRBJ1-2, the V gene TRBV2; maybe TRBD1 (5 bases). V was cut by 4 bases and J by 4 bases, with 7 bases left in between. Germline CDR1 and CDR2: SNHLY and FYNNEI. The CDR3 loop spans 12 amino acids. The CDR3 region is CASSGQFYGYTF. The CDR3 DNA reads as TGTGCCAGCAGTGGACAGTTCTATGGCTACACCTTC.

The rearrangement uses TRBV4-3 and TRBJ1-1, with D hard to call. Looked up from germline, CDR1 is LGHNA and CDR2 is YSLEER. Trimming stripped 0 bases from V and 1 base from J, with 6 bases between. The CDR3 runs to 14 residues. CDR3 sequence (DNA): TGCGCCAGCAGCCAAGATACAGCGAACACTGAAGCTTTCTTT. Encoded protein: CASSQDTANTEAFF.

The rearrangement joins TRBV18 to TRBJ2-1; the D is unclear. Germline V gene lookup returns CDR1 KGHSH and CDR2 LQKENI. This CDR3 contains 14 residues. V dropped 4 bases and J dropped 7 bases, with 14 bases sitting between them. CDR3 sequence (DNA): TGTGCCAGCTCACTGCAAGGAGTTGTAAATGAGCAGTTCTTC. Translation: CASSLQGVVNEQFF.

The genes are TRBV25-1 and TRBJ2-3, with TRBD2 matching 9 bases. In germline, CDR1 is MGHDK, CDR2 SYGVNS. The CDR3 runs to 16 residues. The V and J ends lost 1 base and 3 bases, in that order; junction bases with no gene match: 5. The CDR3 spells CASSEWASGKTDTQYF. For the CDR3, the DNA is TGTGCCAGCAGTGAATGGGCTAGCGGGAAGACAGATACGCAGTATTTT.